Listed here are 14 T cell receptor beta chains from one sample, sequenced in a study of blood T cell repertoires in COVID-19. This table comes from immunoSEQ multiplex PCR, and its TCRdb copy is limited to in-frame clones, with some not included. The sample includes a few hundred thousand clones, around 88% seen only once; the top ten take roughly 12%. Sequenced: peripheral blood. The source is a woman between 50 and 59 years old with COVID-19, enrolled during active disease.

The rearrangement joins TRBV5-1 to TRBJ2-6, with a weak D call TRBD1 (5 bases). V was cut by 0 bases and J by 0 bases, with 13 bases left in between. Looked up from germline, CDR1 is SGHRS and CDR2 is YFSETQ. This CDR3 is built from 18 residues. CDR3: CASSLDRIYFSGANVLTF. The CDR3 nucleotides are TGCGCCAGCAGCTTGGACAGGATCTATTTCTCTGGGGCCAACGTCCTGACTTTC. The full variable domain, with the rest looked up from reference TRBV5-1 and TRBJ2-6, is KAGVTQTPRYLIKTRGQQVTLSCSPISGHRSVSWYQQTPGQGLQFLFEYFSETQRNKGNFPGRFSGRQFSNSRSEMNVSTLELGDSALYLCASSLDRIYFSGANVLTFGAGSRLTVL.

The chain uses TRBV3-1 (or the pseudogene TRBV3-2) and TRBJ1-6, with D unresolved. The CDR3 loop spans 14 amino acids. Germline V gene lookup returns CDR1 LGHDT and CDR2 YNNKEL (reference sequence). Deletions cut 8 bases from V and 8 bases from J, with 16 bases between. The DNA for the CDR3 is TGTGCCAGCGGGCAGGCACGCTCTGATTCACCCCTCCACTTT. Protein sequence: CASGQARSDSPLHF.

This chain connects TRBV3-1 (or the pseudogene TRBV3-2) to TRBJ1-4, with D possibly matching TRBD1 (5 bases). CDR3 length: 14 amino acids. The germline V gene encodes CDR1 LGHDT and CDR2 YNNKEL (reference sequence). V was clipped by 0 bases and J by 8 bases, with 10 bases between them. CDR3 in amino acids: CASSQEAGREKLFF. The CDR3 DNA reads TGTGCCAGCAGCCAAGAGGCAGGGAGGGAAAAACTGTTTTTT.

This clone was observed a single time. The chain has TRBV29-1 and TRBJ2-5; D may be TRBD2 (6 bases). The CDR3 spans 15 residues. V was trimmed by 4 bases and J by 3 bases, leaving 18 bases between them. Germline-derived CDR1 and CDR2 are SQVTM and ANQGSEA. The CDR3 is CSVGRRGGREETQYF. Here the CDR3 DNA reads TGCAGCGTTGGTCGGAGGGGAGGCAGGGAAGAGACCCAGTACTTC.

The chain links TRBV5-4 to TRBJ2-3; TRBD2 matches 8 bases. V gave up 6 bases and J gave up 1 base; unmatched junction bases: 13. Germline assignment: CDR1 SGHNT and CDR2 YYREEE (reference sequence). This CDR3 is 17 amino acids long. In nucleotides, the CDR3 is TGTGCCAGCACCTTAAGGGCGGGGGGCTCGGGCACAGATACGCAGTATTTT. Its protein product is CASTLRAGGSGTDTQYF.

The chain has TRBV5-1 and TRBJ1-6; 9 nucleotides match TRBD1. V was pared by 0 bases and J by 1 base, with 2 bases of the junction left unmatched. CDR3 size: 17 residues. Germline V lookup: CDR1 SGHRS, CDR2 YFSETQ. Here the CDR3 reads CASSLDRGRSYNSPLHF. The CDR3 DNA is TGCGCCAGCAGCTTGGACAGGGGGCGGTCCTATAATTCACCCCTCCACTTT.

V and J are TRBV29-1 and TRBJ1-2; D gene uncertain. Germline loops: CDR1 SQVTM, CDR2 ANQGSEA. The V end lost 6 bases, the J end lost 7 bases, and 12 bases lay between the germline ends. The CDR3 totals 11 residues. Here the CDR3 DNA reads TGCAGCGTCCAAGACAACCGTGGCTACACCTTC. Amino acids: CSVQDNRGYTF.

The CDR3 DNA reads as TGTGCCAGCTCCCGACAGGGACCCTATGGCTACACCTTC. It is translated as CASSRQGPYGYTF. The chain is built from TRBV2 and TRBJ1-2; the match to TRBD1 covers 7 bases. V lost 8 bases and J lost 4; bases outside the gene matches: 7. There are 13 residues in the CDR3. Looked up from germline, CDR1 is SNHLY and CDR2 is FYNNEI.

CDR3 in DNA: TGTGCCAGTAGCTCCTCAGGACAGTCCAATCAGCCCCAGCATTTT. The encoded protein is CASSSSGQSNQPQHF. This chain connects TRBV19 to TRBJ1-5; a weak D match, TRBD1 (6 bases). CDR1 is LNHDA and CDR2 is SQIVND in the germline V gene (reference sequence). This CDR3 is built from 15 residues. V shed 6 bases and J shed 3 bases, with 15 bases lying between them.

The CDR3 DNA sequence: TGCGCCAGCAGCCAAGGCGGGGGGGCTTTCTCTGGAAACACCATATATTTT. Its translation: CASSQGGGAFSGNTIYF. The chain links TRBV4-1 to TRBJ1-3; a possible D gene is TRBD1 (6 bases). V dropped 1 base and J dropped 0 bases, with 13 bases sitting between them. The CDR3 contains 17 residues. CDR1 MGHRA and CDR2 YSYEKL come from the germline V gene.

This chain joins TRBV18 and TRBJ1-3, with 7 bases matching TRBD1. Germline loops: CDR1 KGHSH, CDR2 LQKENI. The CDR3 is made up of 16 amino acids. V was pared by 3 bases and J by 3 bases, with 8 bases of the junction left unmatched. The CDR3 is CASSPTTGMVGNTIYF. CDR3 DNA sequence: TGTGCCAGCTCACCTACGACAGGGATGGTTGGAAACACCATATATTTT.

The chain uses TRBV19 and TRBJ1-5; weak D call: TRBD1 (5 bases). The CDR3 loop spans 16 amino acids. Between the trimmed V and J ends, which lost 5 bases and 0 bases, there was a span of 14 bases. Germline-derived CDR1 and CDR2 are LNHDA and SQIVND (reference sequence). CDR3 in amino acids: CASSPFIDSSNQPQHF. The CDR3 DNA is TGTGCCAGTAGTCCGTTTATTGACAGTAGCAATCAGCCCCAGCATTTT. The full variable domain, completed using reference TRBV19 and TRBJ1-5, is DGGITQSPKYLFRKEGQNVTLSCEQNLNHDAMYWYRQDPGQGLRLIYYSQIVNDFQKGDIAEGYSVSREKKESFPLTVTSAQKNPTAFYLCASSPFIDSSNQPQHFGDGTRLSIL.

The chain joins TRBV6-2 or TRBV6-3 to TRBJ1-1; the match to TRBD1 covers 8 bases. The junction had 12 bases not matched to a gene; V was cut back by 0 bases and J by 0 bases. The CDR3 runs 19 residues. Looked up from germline, CDR1 is MNHEY and CDR2 is SVGEGT. Here the CDR3 reads CASSYSDRGGPAMNTEAFF. The CDR3 bases are TGTGCCAGCAGTTACTCTGACAGGGGTGGTCCCGCCATGAACACTGAAGCTTTCTTT.

The V and J genes are TRBV5-1 and TRBJ1-1, with D perhaps TRBD1 (6 bases). The CDR3 is 14 residues long. Germline CDR1 and CDR2: SGHRS and YFSETQ. The V gene lost 4 bases and the J gene lost 3 bases, with 13 bases spanning the gap. The CDR3 loop is CASSGRTADTEAFF. CDR3 coding DNA: TGCGCCAGCAGCGGACGGACAGCCGACACTGAAGCTTTCTTT.